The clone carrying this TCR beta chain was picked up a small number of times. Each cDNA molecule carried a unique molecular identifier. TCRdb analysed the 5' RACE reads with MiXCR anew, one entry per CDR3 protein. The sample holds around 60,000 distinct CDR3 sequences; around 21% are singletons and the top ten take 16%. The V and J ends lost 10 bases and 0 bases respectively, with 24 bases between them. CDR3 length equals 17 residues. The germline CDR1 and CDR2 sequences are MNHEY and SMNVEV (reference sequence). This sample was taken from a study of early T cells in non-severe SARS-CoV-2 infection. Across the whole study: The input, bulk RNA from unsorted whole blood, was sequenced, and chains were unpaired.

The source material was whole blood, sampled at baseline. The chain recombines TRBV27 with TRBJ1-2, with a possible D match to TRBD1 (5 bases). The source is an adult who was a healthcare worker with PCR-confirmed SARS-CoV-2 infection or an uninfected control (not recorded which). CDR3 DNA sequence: TGTGCCACTAGAATCCGGGACGGAGGACCTTCTAACTATGGCTACACCTTC. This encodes CATRIRDGGPSNYGYTF.